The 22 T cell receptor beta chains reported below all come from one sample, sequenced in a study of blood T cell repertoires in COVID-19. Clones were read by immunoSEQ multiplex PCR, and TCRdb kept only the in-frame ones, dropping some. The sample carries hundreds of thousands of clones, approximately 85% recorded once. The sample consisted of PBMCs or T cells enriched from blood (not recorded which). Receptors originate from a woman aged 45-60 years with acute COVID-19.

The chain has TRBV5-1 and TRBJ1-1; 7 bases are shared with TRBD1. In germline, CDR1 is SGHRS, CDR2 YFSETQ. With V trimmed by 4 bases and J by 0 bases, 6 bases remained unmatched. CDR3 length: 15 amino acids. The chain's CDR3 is CASSPQGQMNTEAFF. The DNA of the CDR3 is TGCGCCAGCAGCCCGCAGGGACAGATGAACACTGAAGCTTTCTTT. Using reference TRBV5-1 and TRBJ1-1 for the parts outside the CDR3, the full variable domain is KAGVTQTPRYLIKTRGQQVTLSCSPISGHRSVSWYQQTPGQGLQFLFEYFSETQRNKGNFPGRFSGRQFSNSRSEMNVSTLELGDSALYLCASSPQGQMNTEAFFGQGTRLTVV.

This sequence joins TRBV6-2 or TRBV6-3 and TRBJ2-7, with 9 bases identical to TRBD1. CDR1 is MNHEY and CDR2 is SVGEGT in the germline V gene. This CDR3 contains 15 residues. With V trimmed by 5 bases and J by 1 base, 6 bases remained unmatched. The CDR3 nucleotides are TGTGCCAGCAGTAACGGACAGGGGCGATCCTACGAGCAGTACTTC. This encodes CASSNGQGRSYEQYF.

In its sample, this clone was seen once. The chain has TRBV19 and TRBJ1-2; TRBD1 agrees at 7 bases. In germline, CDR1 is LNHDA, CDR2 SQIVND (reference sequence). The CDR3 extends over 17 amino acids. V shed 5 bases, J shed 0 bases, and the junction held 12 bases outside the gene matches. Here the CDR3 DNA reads TGTGCCAGTAGTCTAGGGACAGAATACCGAGCTAACTATGGCTACACCTTC. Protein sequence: CASSLGTEYRANYGYTF.

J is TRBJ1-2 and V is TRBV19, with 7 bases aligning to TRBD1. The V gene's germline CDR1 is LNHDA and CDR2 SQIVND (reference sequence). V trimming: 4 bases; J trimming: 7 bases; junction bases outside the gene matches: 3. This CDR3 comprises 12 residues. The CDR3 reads CASSRRQGGYTF. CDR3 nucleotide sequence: TGTGCCAGTAGTAGACGACAGGGTGGCTACACCTTC.

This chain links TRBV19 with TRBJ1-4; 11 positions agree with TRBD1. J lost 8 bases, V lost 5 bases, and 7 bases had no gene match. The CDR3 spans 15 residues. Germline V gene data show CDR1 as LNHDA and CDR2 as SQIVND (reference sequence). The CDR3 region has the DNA TGTGCCAGTAGTGGGACAGGGGGAAGGTACGAAAAACTGTTTTTT. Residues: CASSGTGGRYEKLFF.

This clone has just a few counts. The CDR3 here is CAWSGDRDEAFF. DNA of the CDR3: TGTGCCTGGAGTGGGGACAGAGATGAAGCTTTCTTT. The chain carries TRBV30 and TRBJ1-1, with 7 bases identical to TRBD1. The V segment lost 1 base and the J segment 7 bases; nucleotides outside the gene matches: 3. The CDR3 length is 12 residues. The V gene's germline CDR1 is GTSNPN and CDR2 SVGIG (reference sequence).

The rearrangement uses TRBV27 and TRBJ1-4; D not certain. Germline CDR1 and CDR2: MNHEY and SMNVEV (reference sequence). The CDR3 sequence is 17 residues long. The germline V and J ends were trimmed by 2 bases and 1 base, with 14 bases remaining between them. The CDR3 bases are TGTGCCAGCAGTTTACGAGGCATCGGTGGAACTAATGAAAAACTGTTTTTT. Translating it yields CASSLRGIGGTNEKLFF.

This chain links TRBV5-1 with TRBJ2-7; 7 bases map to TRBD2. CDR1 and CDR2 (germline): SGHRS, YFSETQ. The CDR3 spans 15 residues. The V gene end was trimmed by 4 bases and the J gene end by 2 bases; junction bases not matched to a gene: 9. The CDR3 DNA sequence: TGCGCCAGCAGCCCCCGTAGCGGGCCTACCTACGAGCAGTACTTC. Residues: CASSPRSGPTYEQYF.

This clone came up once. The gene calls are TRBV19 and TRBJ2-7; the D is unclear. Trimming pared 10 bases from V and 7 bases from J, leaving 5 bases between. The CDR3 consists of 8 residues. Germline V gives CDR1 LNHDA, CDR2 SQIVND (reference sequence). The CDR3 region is CATLEQYF. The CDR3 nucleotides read TGTGCCACCCTGGAGCAGTACTTC. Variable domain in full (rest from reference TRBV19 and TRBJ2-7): DGGITQSPKYLFRKEGQNVTLSCEQNLNHDAMYWYRQDPGQGLRLIYYSQIVNDFQKGDIAEGYSVSREKKESFPLTVTSAQKNPTAFYLCATLEQYFGPGTRLTVT.

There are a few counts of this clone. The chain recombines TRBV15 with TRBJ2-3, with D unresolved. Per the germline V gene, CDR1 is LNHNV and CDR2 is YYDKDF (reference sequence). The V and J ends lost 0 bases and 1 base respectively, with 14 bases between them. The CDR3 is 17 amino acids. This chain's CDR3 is CATSRDPRPEGTDTQYF. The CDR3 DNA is TGTGCCACCAGCAGAGATCCCAGGCCAGAAGGCACAGATACGCAGTATTTT.

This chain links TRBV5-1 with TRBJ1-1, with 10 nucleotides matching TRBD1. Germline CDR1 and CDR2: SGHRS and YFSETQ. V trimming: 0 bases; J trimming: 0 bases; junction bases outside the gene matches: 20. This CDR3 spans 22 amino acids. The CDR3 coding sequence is TGCGCCAGCAGCTTGGGGGGACAGGGGAATTGGGGAGCCACAATGGTGAACACTGAAGCTTTCTTT. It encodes CASSLGGQGNWGATMVNTEAFF.

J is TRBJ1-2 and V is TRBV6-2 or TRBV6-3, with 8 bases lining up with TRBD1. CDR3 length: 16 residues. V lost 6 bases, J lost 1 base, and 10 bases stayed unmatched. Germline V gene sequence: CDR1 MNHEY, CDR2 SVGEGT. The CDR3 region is CASSEGSGQGNYGYTF. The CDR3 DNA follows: TGTGCCAGCAGCGAAGGTTCTGGACAGGGTAACTATGGCTACACCTTC.

The CDR3 region is CASSLTGQGDYGYTF. The CDR3 nucleotides read TGTGCCAGCTCCCTCACAGGACAGGGCGACTATGGCTACACCTTC. J is TRBJ1-2 and V is TRBV18; 8 bases agree with TRBD1. This CDR3 region has 15 residues. The trim removed 6 bases at V and 3 bases at J, leaving 9 bases unmatched. Germline CDR1 KGHSH, CDR2 LQKENI.

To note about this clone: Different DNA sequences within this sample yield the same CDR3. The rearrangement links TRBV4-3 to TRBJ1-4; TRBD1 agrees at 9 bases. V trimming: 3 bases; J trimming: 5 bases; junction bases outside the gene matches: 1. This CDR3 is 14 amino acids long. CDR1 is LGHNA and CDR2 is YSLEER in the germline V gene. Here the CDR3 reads CASSQGQGNEKLFF. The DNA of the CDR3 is TGCGCCAGCAGCCAGGGACAGGGCAATGAAAAACTGTTTTTT.

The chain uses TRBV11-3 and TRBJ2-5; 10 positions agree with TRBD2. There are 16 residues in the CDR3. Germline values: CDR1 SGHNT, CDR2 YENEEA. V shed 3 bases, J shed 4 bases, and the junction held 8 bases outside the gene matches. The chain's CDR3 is CASSFTLAGGPETQYF. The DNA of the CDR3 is TGTGCCAGCAGCTTCACCTTAGCGGGGGGCCCAGAGACCCAGTACTTC.

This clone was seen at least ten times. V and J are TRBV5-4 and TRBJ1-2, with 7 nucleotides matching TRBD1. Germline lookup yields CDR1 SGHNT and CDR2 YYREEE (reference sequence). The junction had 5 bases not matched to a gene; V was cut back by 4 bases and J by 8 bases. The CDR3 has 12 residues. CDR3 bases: TGTGCCAGCAGCCGGGACAGCGGCGGCTACACCTTC. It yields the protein CASSRDSGGYTF. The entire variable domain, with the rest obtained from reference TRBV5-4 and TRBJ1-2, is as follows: ETGVTQSPTHLIKTRGQQVTLRCSSQSGHNTVSWYQQALGQGPQFIFQYYREEENGRGNFPPRFSGLQFPNYSSELNVNALELDDSALYLCASSRDSGGYTFGSGTRLTVV.

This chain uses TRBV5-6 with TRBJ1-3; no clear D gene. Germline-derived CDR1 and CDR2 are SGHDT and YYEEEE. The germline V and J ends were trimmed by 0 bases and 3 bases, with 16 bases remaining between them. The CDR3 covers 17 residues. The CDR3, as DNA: TGTGCCAGCAGCTTGGCCACACAGCCCGTAGTTGGAAACACCATATATTTT. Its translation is CASSLATQPVVGNTIYF.

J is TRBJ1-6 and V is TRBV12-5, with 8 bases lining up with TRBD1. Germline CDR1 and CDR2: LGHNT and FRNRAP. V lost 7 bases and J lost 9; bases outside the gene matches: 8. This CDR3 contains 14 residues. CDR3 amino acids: CASAPDRGFSPLHF. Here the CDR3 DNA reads TGTGCTAGTGCCCCAGACAGGGGTTTTTCACCCCTCCACTTT.

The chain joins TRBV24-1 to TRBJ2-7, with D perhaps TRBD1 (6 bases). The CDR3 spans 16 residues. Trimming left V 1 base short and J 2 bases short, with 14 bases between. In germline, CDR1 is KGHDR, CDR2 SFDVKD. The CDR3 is CATSDFLPGTTYEQYF. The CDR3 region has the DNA TGTGCCACCAGTGATTTTTTACCCGGGACAACCTACGAGCAGTACTTC.

CDR3 loop: CASRRVPGGSGTEAFF. The DNA of the CDR3 is TGCGCCAGCAGGAGGGTCCCTGGGGGCTCGGGAACTGAAGCTTTCTTT. This chain links TRBV5-1 with TRBJ1-1; D may be TRBD1 (6 bases). Germline V CDR1 and CDR2: SGHRS, YFSETQ. CDR3 length: 16 residues. Trimming pared 5 bases from V and 5 bases from J, leaving 22 bases between.

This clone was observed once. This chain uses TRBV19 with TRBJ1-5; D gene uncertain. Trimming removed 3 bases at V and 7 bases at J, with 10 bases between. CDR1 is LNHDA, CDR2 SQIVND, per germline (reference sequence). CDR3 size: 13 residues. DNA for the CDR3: TGTGCCAGTAGTATCCAGCCGCGGCAGCCCCAGCATTTT. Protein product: CASSIQPRQPQHF. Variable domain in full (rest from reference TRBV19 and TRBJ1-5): DGGITQSPKYLFRKEGQNVTLSCEQNLNHDAMYWYRQDPGQGLRLIYYSQIVNDFQKGDIAEGYSVSREKKESFPLTVTSAQKNPTAFYLCASSIQPRQPQHFGDGTRLSIL.

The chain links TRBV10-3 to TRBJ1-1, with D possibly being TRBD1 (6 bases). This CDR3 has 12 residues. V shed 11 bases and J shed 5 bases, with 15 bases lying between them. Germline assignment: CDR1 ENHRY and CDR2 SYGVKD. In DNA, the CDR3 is TGTGCCTCGAGGCAGGGGAAAACTGAAGCTTTCTTT. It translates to CASRQGKTEAFF.